This TCR beta chain was captured in a study of OX40 agonist ivuxolimab in advanced cancers. For the study at large: Patients' therapy was ivuxolimab, an antibody that acts as an agonist of OX40 (CD134). General study results and limits: On average, CD8+ T cells showed a greater number of expanded clones than CD4+.

Between the trimmed V and J ends, which lost 1 base and 2 bases, there was a span of 12 bases. This CDR3 has 15 amino acids. The V gene's germline CDR1 is SNHLY and CDR2 FYNNEI. Patients were ineligible given autoimmune disease history or systemic immunosuppression. TCRdb's copy holds only in-frame clones and misses some; the assay was immunoSEQ multiplex PCR. The sample comprises 74,000 or so clones, more than 70% of which are singletons, and 2% to 2.5% rests with the top ten. This clone was observed a single time. The antigen is unknown. The chain employs TRBV2 and TRBJ2-7; D not certain. The TCR sequence derives from an adult with an advanced solid tumor such as melanoma, head and neck, liver or kidney cancer. Specimen: CD4+ or CD8+ T cells sorted from blood, collected in a trial of the OX40 agonist ivuxolimab. The chain's CDR3 is CASSEVGFSAYEQYF. The CDR3 DNA is TGTGCCAGCAGTGAAGTGGGGTTCTCAGCCTACGAGCAGTACTTC.